What follows are 6 T cell receptor beta chains derived from one specimen sequenced in a study of blood T cell repertoires in COVID-19. The method was immunoSEQ multiplex PCR; TCRdb's version includes in-frame clones alone and lacks a portion of them. The sample has fewer than 350,000 clones; approximately 91% are singletons. Material for sequencing was PBMCs or T cells enriched from blood (not recorded which). The receptors derive from a woman between 40 and 50 years old with acute COVID-19.

This chain links TRBV11-3 with TRBJ2-2; TRBD1 agrees at 8 bases. J gave up 5 bases and V 0 bases, and 2 bases lay outside the gene matches. Germline values: CDR1 SGHNT, CDR2 YENEEA. CDR3 size: 15 residues. This CDR3 reads CASSLEDRGTGELFF. The CDR3 DNA is TGTGCCAGCAGCTTAGAAGACAGGGGAACCGGGGAGCTGTTTTTT. The variable domain in full, completed from reference TRBV11-3 and TRBJ2-2, reads EAGVVQSPRYKIIEKKQPVAFWCNPISGHNTLYWYLQNLGQGPELLIRYENEEAVDDSQLPKDRFSAERLKGVDSTLKIQPAELGDSAVYLCASSLEDRGTGELFFGEGSRLTVL.

This chain connects TRBV13 to TRBJ2-3, with D tentatively TRBD1 (6 bases). Germline V gives CDR1 PRHDT, CDR2 FYEKMQ (reference sequence). Trimming cost V 2 bases and J 0 bases, with 12 bases left between them. The CDR3 totals 16 residues. The CDR3 DNA follows: TGTGCCAGCAGCTTATTCGGGACACCAAGCACAGATACGCAGTATTTT. Translated: CASSLFGTPSTDTQYF. The entire variable domain, with the rest obtained from reference TRBV13 and TRBJ2-3, is as follows: AAGVIQSPRHLIKEKRETATLKCYPIPRHDTVYWYQQGPGQDPQFLISFYEKMQSDKGSIPDRFSAQQFSDYHSELNMSSLELGDSALYFCASSLFGTPSTDTQYFGPGTRLTVL.

The rearrangement joins TRBV7-3 to TRBJ1-1, with 7 nucleotides matching TRBD1. Germline assignment: CDR1 SGHTA and CDR2 FQGTGA. Unmatched junction bases numbered 1, after V lost 2 bases and J lost 4 bases. The CDR3 has 13 amino acids. The DNA for the CDR3 is TGTGCCAGCAGCTTATACAGGGGCACTGAAGCTTTCTTT. Translating gives CASSLYRGTEAFF.

The CDR3 spells CASRSLLQGSTDTQYF. As DNA, the CDR3 is TGTGCCAGCAGGTCCCTACTACAGGGGAGCACAGATACGCAGTATTTT. The chain uses TRBV28 and TRBJ2-3; 7 nucleotides line up with TRBD1. J gave up 0 bases and V 6 bases, and 9 bases lay outside the gene matches. The CDR3 loop spans 16 amino acids. The germline V gene has CDR1 MDHEN and CDR2 SYDVKM.

The chain is built from TRBV2 and TRBJ2-1; the D gene is possibly TRBD2 (5 bases). The V end lost 1 base, the J end lost 3 bases, and 10 bases lay between the germline ends. Germline values: CDR1 SNHLY, CDR2 FYNNEI. The CDR3 sequence is 15 residues long. The DNA of the CDR3 is TGTGCCAGCAGTGAAGGTCTGGAGGTCTACAATGAGCAGTTCTTC. Protein product: CASSEGLEVYNEQFF.

CDR3 in DNA: TGCGCCAGCAGCCCGACAGGGAACACCGGGGAGCTGTTTTTT. It encodes CASSPTGNTGELFF. This chain uses TRBV5-1 with TRBJ2-2; D possibly corresponds to TRBD1 (6 bases). Between the trimmed V and J ends, which lost 4 bases and 1 base, there was a span of 8 bases. The CDR3 is 14 amino acids. Germline assignment: CDR1 SGHRS and CDR2 YFSETQ.